Sequencing of this T cell receptor (beta chain) was carried out in a study of blood T cell repertoires in COVID-19. At the level of the study: Acute-phase and convalescent COVID-19 samples originated in the United States, Italy and Spain. From T cells, B-cell-depleted T cells, or PBMCs came the material, which was cDNA or gDNA.

Authors' methods: The authors estimated nucleated cell counts from reference gene primer amplification. The assay was immunoSEQ multiplex PCR, and TCRdb's table has in-frame clones only and misses some. The V and J calls and clone size are taken from that table; D and trimming were inferred from the DNA. The sample yields fewer than 55,000 clones, 81% seen once. Followed longitudinally, the Seattle patients had been enrolled during active infection. This CDR3 is 15 amino acids long. After removal of 2 bases from V and 12 bases from J, the junction contained 18 bases not matched to a gene. Germline V gene lookup returns CDR1 GTSNPN and CDR2 SVGIG (reference sequence).

Sequenced sample: peripheral blood. The TCR was taken from an elderly woman with COVID-19, enrolled during active disease. The chain couples TRBV30 to TRBJ2-7; 8 nucleotides align to TRBD1. This chain's CDR3 is CAWSLQPGQGLRPYF. The CDR3 bases are TGTGCCTGGAGTTTGCAGCCAGGACAGGGATTAAGGCCGTACTTC.